This entry describes one T cell receptor beta chain. The antigen this receptor binds is unknown. Base qualities were left out, and no much larger clone turns up one base away. RNA was extracted using the RNeasy kit, and roughly 0.45 to 1 microgram was reverse transcribed with random hexamers. The immunoSEQ multiplex PCR assay, covering 54 Vbeta and 13 Jbeta segments, was used to amplify TCR beta CDR3 regions. To correct PCR amplification bias, a synthetic template baseline was used for both primer optimization and computational correction. In the original analysis: Reads were assigned to V, D and J genes according to IMGT and analyzed in immunoSEQ Analyzer, with only productive sequences retained. To calculate clonality, Shannon entropy was normalized by log2 of the number of productive unique sequences and then subtracted from one. For each patient and control, public and private clones were evaluated among the 100 most prevalent clones. A clone was defined as Susac-specific if it was absent from the healthy and MS cohorts, from roughly 1,000 published viral clones and from other ImmuneACCESS disease sequences. The raw public data were reprocessed by TCRdb itself: fastp quality trimming at Q25, MiXCR clonotype calling, in-frame beta chains only. A single entry per CDR3 protein holds the most common genes and DNA from its merged rows. The V and J calls follow TCRdb's processing rather than the paper's. Across this sample there are 120,000 to 150,000 distinct CDR3 sequences, with 90% to 96% seen only once. Over 0.075% of the sample is in the top ten clones.

These data come from a study of CD8 T cells in Susac syndrome (dated by TCRdb to between 2018 and 2021). Study-level background: Among the sequenced Susac syndrome patients, 5 or 6 had clinically active disease and about eight were in clinical remission. Repertoire sequencing was used to test whether CD8+ T cell activation and differentiation in Susac syndrome was antigen driven. At blood withdrawal, Susac syndrome patients were therapy-naive, treated with corticosteroids (with IVIg additionally given to some), or treated with IVIg alone.

Peripheral blood CD8+ and CD4+ T cells from healthy donors, Susac syndrome patients and multiple sclerosis patients were profiled by high-throughput TCR beta sequencing. The Susac syndrome patients fulfilled recently defined diagnostic criteria for definite or probable disease. Bulk CD8+ and CD4+ T cells were purified magnetically by negative isolation, whereas CD8+ TEMRA cells were enriched by FACS. Blood was collected in EDTA tubes and processed within 24 hours, with PBMCs isolated through density gradient centrifugation. PBMCs destined for TCR sequencing were cryopreserved in liquid nitrogen and later thawed in a 37 °C water bath. A purity of at least 90% was achieved for sorted or isolated CD4+, CD8+ and CD8+ TEMRA cells. General findings and caveats noted by the study authors: The TCR sequencing and HLA analysis was acknowledged to have included a relatively small number of individuals. In patients with Susac syndrome, the CD4+ T cell repertoire showed no detectable clonal expansion.

Source material: CD4+ T cells from PBMCs. The clonotype comes from a human donor with Susac syndrome.

In nucleotides, the sequence is TGCGCCAGCGGAAGCGAGGTCGGAGATACGCAGTATTTT. It specifies CASGSEVGDTQYF. Recombination joined TRBV5-1 with TRBJ2-3, with no confident D gene call. Taken from the germline V gene, the CDR1 and CDR2 loops are SGHRS and YFSETQ. The CDR3 starts with the cysteine, ends with the phenylalanine, and has 13 residues. The DNA shown is the 39-base CDR3, in frame from base 1. V is clipped by 7 bases and J by 5 bases, and the sequence between their germline boundaries is 14 bases long.